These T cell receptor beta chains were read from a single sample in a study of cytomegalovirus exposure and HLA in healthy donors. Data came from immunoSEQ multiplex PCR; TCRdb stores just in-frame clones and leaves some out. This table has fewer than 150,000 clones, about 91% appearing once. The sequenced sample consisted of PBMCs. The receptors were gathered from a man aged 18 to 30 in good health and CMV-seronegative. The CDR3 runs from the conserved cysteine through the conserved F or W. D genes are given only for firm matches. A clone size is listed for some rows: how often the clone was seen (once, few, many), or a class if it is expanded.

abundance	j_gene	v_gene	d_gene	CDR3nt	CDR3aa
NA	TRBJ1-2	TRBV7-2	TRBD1	TGTGCCAGCAGCTTAGCGCTTCGGACAGGGTTATATGGCTACACCTTC	CASSLALRTGLYGYTF
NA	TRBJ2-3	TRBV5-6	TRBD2	TGTGCCAGCAGCTTCCGGGACTATCCGCCCCGAGGTACGCAGTATTTT	CASSFRDYPPRGTQYF
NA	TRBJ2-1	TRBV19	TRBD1	TGTGCCATTAGTACCGGGACAGGGTTCGGCAATGAGCAGTTCTTC	CAISTGTGFGNEQFF
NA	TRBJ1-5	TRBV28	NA	TGTGCCAGCAGTCCGGACTGGAGCAGACAGCCCCAGCATTTT	CASSPDWSRQPQHF
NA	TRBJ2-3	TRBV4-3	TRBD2	TGCGCCAGCAGCCGAGGACTAGCGGGGGGGCTGGATACGCAGTATTTT	CASSRGLAGGLDTQYF
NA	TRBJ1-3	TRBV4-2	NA	TGTGCCAGCAGCCAGAACAGCCCCACCATATATTTT	CASSQNSPTIYF
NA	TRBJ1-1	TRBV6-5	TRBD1	TGTGCCAGCCTCGGACAGGGTCTCACTGAAGCTTTCTTT	CASLGQGLTEAFF
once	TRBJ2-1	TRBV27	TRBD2	TGTGCCAGCAGTCCGGGACTAGCGGGGCCGGGCGACGCGTGGCAGTTCTTC	CASSPGLAGPGDAWQFF
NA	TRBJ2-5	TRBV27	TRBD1	TGTGCCAGCAGTGTCACCGGGACAGGGGGGAGGAACCAAGAGACCCAGTACTTC	CASSVTGTGGRNQETQYF
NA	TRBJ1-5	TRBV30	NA	TGTGCCTGGACAAGGGGCCCCCTAAGCAATCAGCCCCAGCATTTT	CAWTRGPLSNQPQHF